The sequence of this TCR beta chain was determined in a study of blood T cell repertoires in COVID-19. Study-level background: From the United States, Italy and Spain came samples of acute and convalescent COVID-19. Sources were T cells, B-cell-depleted T cells, or PBMCs; the material itself was cDNA or gDNA.

This CDR3 comprises 14 residues. Trimming at V came to 5 bases and at J to 5 bases, leaving 5 bases not matched to a gene. The V gene's germline CDR1 is SGHTA and CDR2 FQGNSA. Assignment of participants to cohorts was predicated upon participant-reported clinical history. Cohort 3 donors were reported recovered after two negative PCRs, clearance, or symptom resolution. Assay used: immunoSEQ multiplex PCR; TCRdb lists only in-frame clones, some missing. The sample includes approximately 400,000 clones, roughly 80% of them seen just once. The V and J genes are TRBV7-2 and TRBJ2-5, with 10 bases lining up with TRBD1. The receptor comes from a woman aged 50 to 65 who had recovered from COVID-19. The sample comprised PBMCs or T cells enriched from blood (not recorded which). CDR3 nucleotide sequence: TGTGCCAGCAGCCCAGACAGGGGGCGGGAGACCCAGTACTTC. It is translated as CASSPDRGRETQYF.